Below, 26 T cell receptor beta chains from the same sample are listed, as sequenced in a study of T-cell reconstitution after alpha-beta-depleted transplantation in children. Unique molecular identifiers were incorporated into the prepared TCRbeta library. One entry per CDR3 protein results from TCRdb running MiXCR on the PCR reads. The sample has hundreds of thousands of distinct CDR3 sequences; over 9.5% are singletons. Material: PBMCs, obtained before TCRalphabeta/CD19-depleted stem cell transplant. These receptors originate from a boy under three years old with acute myeloid leukemia, due to receive a stem cell transplant.

The sample holds many counts of this clonotype. The chain links TRBV4-2 to TRBJ2-1, with D unresolved. In germline, CDR1 is LGHNA, CDR2 YNFKEQ. V lost 0 bases to trimming and J lost 8 bases, with 17 bases between them. This CDR3 region has 16 residues. The CDR3 region is CASSQDPGPLLDEQFF. Written as DNA, the CDR3 is TGTGCCAGCAGCCAAGACCCCGGACCTCTTTTGGATGAGCAGTTCTTC.

This clonotype was detected only a few times. The V call is TRBV7-3, the J call TRBJ2-3; D perhaps matches TRBD2 (5 bases). The CDR3 has 13 amino acids. Looked up from germline, CDR1 is SGHTA and CDR2 is FQGTGA. The germline V and J ends were trimmed by 7 bases and 2 bases, with 10 bases remaining between them. The CDR3 here is CASKGRDTDTQYF. DNA of the CDR3: TGTGCCAGCAAGGGTCGGGACACAGATACGCAGTATTTT.

This clonotype was recorded at least ten times. The V call is TRBV6-5, the J call TRBJ2-7; a weak D match, TRBD2 (5 bases). Germline CDR1 and CDR2: MNHEY and SVGAGI. V was shortened by 2 bases and J by 4 bases, with 6 bases between the two germline ends. This CDR3 comprises 12 residues. For the CDR3, the DNA is TGTGCCAGCAGTTACGAGGGTTACGAGCAGTACTTC. It translates to CASSYEGYEQYF.

CDR3 residues: CASSSLGGGTDTQYF. The CDR3 DNA follows: TGTGCCAGCAGCTCGTTGGGGGGAGGAACAGATACGCAGTATTTT. The rearrangement links TRBV7-3 to TRBJ2-3; possible D gene TRBD2, 6 bases. The CDR3 is 15 amino acids. V dropped 4 bases and J dropped 3 bases, with 14 bases sitting between them. From germline, CDR1 is SGHTA and CDR2 FQGTGA.

Many counts were recorded for this clonotype. V is TRBV5-6 and J is TRBJ2-1, with D perhaps matching TRBD2 (6 bases). V was trimmed by 5 bases and J by 4 bases, leaving 19 bases between them. Germline V gene data show CDR1 as SGHDT and CDR2 as YYEEEE. The CDR3 covers 16 residues. CDR3 protein: CASSPFAAGLYNEQFF. CDR3 sequence (DNA): TGTGCCAGCAGTCCCTTCGCGGCGGGGCTATACAATGAGCAGTTCTTC.

In this sample, this clonotype turned up many times. The chain recombines TRBV12-3 or TRBV12-4 with TRBJ2-2, with D maybe TRBD1 (6 bases). Trimming cost V 0 bases and J 0 bases, with 11 bases left between them. The CDR3 covers 17 residues. CDR3 sequence reads: CASSLATGKSNTGELFF. CDR3 nucleotides: TGTGCCAGCAGTTTAGCCACAGGGAAATCGAACACCGGGGAGCTGTTTTTT.

This clonotype showed up many times. This sequence joins TRBV12-3 or TRBV12-4 and TRBJ2-1, with D maybe TRBD2 (5 bases). The V end was cut by 5 bases, the J end by 15 bases, with 14 bases between. The CDR3 spans 11 residues. CDR3 region: CASSRGQTGFF. DNA for the CDR3: TGTGCCAGCAGTAGAGGGCAGACTGGGTTCTTC.

This clonotype came up many times. The chain carries TRBV10-3 and TRBJ2-7; TRBD1 matches at 9 bases. The CDR3 extends over 18 amino acids. Per the germline V gene, CDR1 is ENHRY and CDR2 is SYGVKD. With 0 bases clipped from V and 3 bases from J, the junction kept 12 bases outside the gene matches. The CDR3 is CAISESAPGQGSLYEQYF. Written as DNA, the CDR3 is TGTGCCATCAGTGAGTCGGCCCCGGGACAGGGAAGCCTCTACGAGCAGTACTTC.

Remarks on this clonotype: This may come from a read error, since a much larger clone is one base off. This chain links TRBV12-3 or TRBV12-4 with TRBJ1-4; 9 bases agree with TRBD1. The CDR3 has 14 residues. The DNA of the CDR3 is TGTGTCAGCAGACTAAGGACAGGGGCTGAAAAACTGTTTTTT. It encodes CVSRLRTGAEKLFF.

This clonotype was counted a few times. The V and J genes are TRBV10-3 and TRBJ1-1, with a weak D call TRBD1 (6 bases). Germline V CDR1 and CDR2: ENHRY, SYGVKD. CDR3 length equals 15 residues. Trimming stripped 3 bases from V and 1 base from J, with 12 bases between. The CDR3 nucleotides read TGTGCCATCAGTGAAGTTGGGACAAAGAACACTGAAGCTTTCTTT. It yields the protein CAISEVGTKNTEAFF.

This clonotype has a count of ten or more. The V gene is TRBV20-1, the J gene TRBJ2-4; D is perhaps TRBD1 (6 bases). V was shortened by 6 bases and J by 0 bases, with 9 bases between the two germline ends. CDR1 is DFQATT, CDR2 SNEGSKA, per germline (reference sequence). There are 13 residues in the CDR3. The CDR3 DNA reads as TGCAGTGCCCCAGGGGTAGCCAAAAACATTCAGTACTTC. This gives the protein CSAPGVAKNIQYF.

The genes are TRBV27 and TRBJ1-6; D possibly corresponds to TRBD1 (6 bases). V was clipped by 5 bases and J by 4 bases, with 15 bases between them. CDR1 is MNHEY, CDR2 SMNVEV, per germline (reference sequence). This CDR3 spans 16 amino acids. DNA of the CDR3: TGTGCCAGCAGTCCGGAACTACAGGGATATAATTCACCCCTCCACTTT. Residues: CASSPELQGYNSPLHF.

This clonotype has ten or more counts. V usage is TRBV12-3 or TRBV12-4 and J usage is TRBJ1-1; D unclear. CDR3 length: 13 amino acids. V lost 3 bases, J lost 4 bases, and 9 bases lay in between. The CDR3 loop is CASSFGRFTEAFF. DNA for the CDR3: TGTGCCAGCAGTTTTGGGAGGTTCACTGAAGCTTTCTTT.

This clonotype was counted between two and nine times. The V and J genes are TRBV28 and TRBJ2-5; 8 bases are shared with TRBD1. Germline loops: CDR1 MDHEN, CDR2 SYDVKM. CDR3 length: 18 amino acids. V shed 3 bases and J 1 base; nucleotides not matched to a gene: 13. CDR3 DNA sequence: TGTGCCAGCAGTTTGGGTAAACGGACAGGGCCCTTCCAAGAGACCCAGTACTTC. As protein: CASSLGKRTGPFQETQYF. Full variable domain (missing parts from reference TRBV28 and TRBJ2-5): DVKVTQSSRYLVKRTGEKVFLECVQDMDHENMFWYRQDPGLGLRLIYFSYDVKMKEKGDIPEGYSVSREKKERFSLILESASTNQTSMYLCASSLGKRTGPFQETQYFGPGTRLLVL.

This clonotype was detected only a few times. CDR3 in amino acids: CASSQGRQLNYGYTF. In DNA, the CDR3 is TGTGCCAGCAGCCAAGGTCGACAGCTTAACTATGGCTACACCTTC. The chain uses TRBV4-2 and TRBJ1-2; D possibly corresponds to TRBD1 (5 bases). This CDR3 has 15 residues. Trimming took off 1 base at V and 1 base at J, with 10 bases between the two ends. The germline CDR1 and CDR2 sequences are LGHNA and YNFKEQ.

This clonotype was seen at least ten times. The chain carries TRBV11-2 and TRBJ2-7; TRBD2 aligns across 7 bases. The length of the CDR3 is 14 residues. Germline V lookup: CDR1 SGHAT, CDR2 FQNNGV. J gave up 2 bases and V 4 bases, and 5 bases lay outside the gene matches. DNA of the CDR3: TGTGCCAGCAGCTCGCTGGGAGGGACCTACGAGCAGTACTTC. As protein: CASSSLGGTYEQYF. Based on the CDR3 plus reference TRBV11-2 and TRBJ2-7, the full variable domain is EAGVAQSPRYKIIEKRQSVAFWCNPISGHATLYWYQQILGQGPKLLIQFQNNGVVDDSQLPKDRFSAERLKGVDSTLKIQPAKLEDSAVYLCASSSLGGTYEQYFGPGTRLTVT.

This clonotype has at least ten counts. This chain links TRBV3-1 with TRBJ2-1, with TRBD1 matching 8 bases. V lost 4 bases and J lost 9; bases outside the gene matches: 11. CDR1 is LGHDT, CDR2 YNNKEL, per germline (reference sequence). The CDR3 has 15 residues. The CDR3 region is CASSLLGQAWGEQFF. In nucleotides, the CDR3 is TGTGCCAGCAGCCTTCTGGGACAGGCATGGGGTGAGCAGTTCTTC.

This clonotype was observed a few times. The genes are TRBV4-2 and TRBJ2-5, with D unclear. This CDR3 is built from 12 residues. The germline gives CDR1 LGHNA, CDR2 YNFKEQ. Trimming pared 0 bases from V and 5 bases from J, leaving 4 bases between. The CDR3 sequence is CASSQDLETQYF. CDR3 bases: TGTGCCAGCAGCCAAGATCTCGAGACCCAGTACTTC.

This clonotype occurred many times. This sequence joins TRBV24-1 and TRBJ1-1, with 7 nucleotides matching TRBD1. Unmatched junction bases numbered 7, after V lost 8 bases and J lost 5 bases. The CDR3 totals 13 residues. Germline V lookup: CDR1 KGHDR, CDR2 SFDVKD. The CDR3 bases are TGTGCCACCAAGGCCGGGACAGATACTGAAGCTTTCTTT. Protein: CATKAGTDTEAFF.

The rearrangement links TRBV5-4 to TRBJ2-3; tentatively, D is TRBD1 or TRBD2 (7 bases each). The CDR3 runs 15 residues. V shed 0 bases and J shed 4 bases, with 12 bases lying between them. The germline CDR1 and CDR2 sequences are SGHNT and YYREEE (reference sequence). The CDR3: CASSLATGRADTQYF. CDR3 in DNA: TGTGCCAGCAGCTTGGCGACAGGGAGGGCAGATACGCAGTATTTT. The variable domain in full, with the rest retrieved from reference TRBV5-4 and TRBJ2-3, is ETGVTQSPTHLIKTRGQQVTLRCSSQSGHNTVSWYQQALGQGPQFIFQYYREEENGRGNFPPRFSGLQFPNYSSELNVNALELDDSALYLCASSLATGRADTQYFGPGTRLTVL.

There are many counts of this clonotype. The chain recombines TRBV5-1 with TRBJ2-2; the D gene is possibly TRBD1 (6 bases). V lost 0 bases to trimming and J lost 4 bases, with 10 bases between them. Germline CDR1 reads SGHRS; CDR2 reads YFSETQ. The length of the CDR3 is 15 residues. The CDR3 coding sequence is TGCGCCAGCAGCTTGGCACAGGGCGGCACCGGGGAGCTGTTTTTT. It specifies CASSLAQGGTGELFF.

This clonotype was picked up many times. This chain uses TRBV20-1 with TRBJ2-1; 8 bases fit TRBD2. CDR1 DFQATT and CDR2 SNEGSKA come from the germline V gene (reference sequence). V lost 3 bases, J lost 8 bases, and 15 bases stayed unmatched. This CDR3 is 16 amino acids long. CDR3 protein: CSASDPLAGPVDEQFF. In DNA, the CDR3 is TGCAGTGCTAGTGACCCCTTAGCGGGGCCCGTGGATGAGCAGTTCTTC.

This clonotype was seen many times. V usage is TRBV27 and J usage is TRBJ2-1, with 9 bases aligning to TRBD2. Germline CDR1 and CDR2: MNHEY and SMNVEV (reference sequence). The CDR3 length is 16 residues. V was clipped by 5 bases and J by 7 bases; unmatched bases: 12. The CDR3 sequence is CASSPRGLAGLNEQFF. The CDR3 nucleotides read TGTGCCAGCAGTCCTAGAGGCCTAGCGGGGCTTAATGAGCAGTTCTTC.

Only a few counts were recorded for this clonotype. In nucleotides, the CDR3 is TGTGCCAGCAGCTTAGCGCGGCTAGTGTCAGATACGCAGTATTTT. This gives the protein CASSLARLVSDTQYF. J is TRBJ2-3 and V is TRBV7-2, with D unresolved. This CDR3 is 15 amino acids long. V gave up 0 bases and J gave up 4 bases, with 11 bases separating them. CDR1 and CDR2 from the germline V gene are SGHTA and FQGNSA.

As concerns this clonotype: The germline gene is not matched at one end of the junction; a read error may be the cause. The chain employs TRBV2 and TRBJ1-1; D ambiguous. The CDR3 is 12 amino acids. Germline assignment: CDR1 SNHLY and CDR2 FYNNEI. The CDR3 nucleotides read TGTACCAGCAGTGAAGGGCTGGGGGAAGCTTTCTTT. This codes for CTSSEGLGEAFF.

The CDR3 sequence: CASSVTGGAKNIQYF. The CDR3 nucleotides are TGTGCCAGCAGCGTAACGGGGGGGGCCAAAAACATTCAGTACTTC. The J gene is TRBJ2-4, the V gene TRBV9; 8 positions match TRBD2. Trimming at V came to 1 base and at J to 1 base, leaving 1 base not matched to a gene. Germline CDR1 reads SGDLS; CDR2 reads YYNGEE. The CDR3 totals 15 residues.